This is a list of T cell receptor beta chains from one sample in a study of cytomegalovirus exposure and HLA in healthy donors. Profiling relied on immunoSEQ multiplex PCR, and the TCRdb table lists in-frame clones only, not all of them. The sample shows 99,000 or so clones, roughly 83% of them seen only once. The sequenced material came from PBMCs. All receptors derive from a male donor in good health and CMV-seropositive. The CDR3 runs from the conserved cysteine through the conserved F or W. Fields, in order: CDR3 length, D gene, J gene, clone size, V gene, CDR3 protein, CDR3 DNA. The D gene is left open where the match is weak. Size is stated for part of the rows, as once, few or many counts, or as a class when the clone is expanded.

CDR3 length: 11
D gene: .
J gene: TRBJ1-2
clone size: .
V gene: TRBV6-5
CDR3 protein: CASRSLYGYTF
CDR3 DNA: TGTGCCAGCAGGTCCCTCTATGGCTACACCTTC

CDR3 length: 14
D gene: .
J gene: TRBJ2-1
clone size: .
V gene: TRBV29-1
CDR3 protein: CSGRGLFSYNEQFF
CDR3 DNA: TGCAGCGGTCGGGGACTTTTCTCCTACAATGAGCAGTTCTTC

CDR3 length: 12
D gene: .
J gene: TRBJ1-5
clone size: once
V gene: TRBV30
CDR3 protein: CAWSVEDQPQHF
CDR3 DNA: TGTGCCTGGAGTGTAGAGGATCAGCCCCAGCATTTT

CDR3 length: 12
D gene: TRBD1
J gene: TRBJ1-2
clone size: few
V gene: TRBV29-1
CDR3 protein: CSVTGQDDGSTF
CDR3 DNA: TGCAGCGTAACGGGACAGGACGATGGCTCCACCTTC

CDR3 length: 13
D gene: .
J gene: TRBJ1-1
clone size: .
V gene: TRBV7-2
CDR3 protein: CASTLGAWTEAFF
CDR3 DNA: TGTGCCAGCACCCTAGGGGCGTGGACTGAAGCTTTCTTT

CDR3 length: 18
D gene: .
J gene: TRBJ2-6
clone size: .
V gene: TRBV5-1
CDR3 protein: CASSLESRYHSGANVLTF
CDR3 DNA: TGCGCCAGCAGCTTGGAGAGCAGGTACCACTCTGGGGCCAACGTCCTGACTTTC

CDR3 length: 14
D gene: TRBD1
J gene: TRBJ1-2
clone size: .
V gene: TRBV4-1
CDR3 protein: CASSPGQGAFGYTF
CDR3 DNA: TGCGCCAGCAGCCCGGGACAGGGGGCTTTTGGCTACACCTTC

CDR3 length: 15
D gene: .
J gene: TRBJ1-6
clone size: .
V gene: TRBV2
CDR3 protein: CASKLTVSYNSPLHF
CDR3 DNA: TGTGCCAGCAAGCTGACAGTTTCCTATAATTCACCCCTCCACTTT

CDR3 length: 12
D gene: .
J gene: TRBJ1-4
clone size: .
V gene: TRBV4-1
CDR3 protein: CASSPSDRVLFF
CDR3 DNA: TGCGCCAGCAGCCCCTCCGATCGGGTACTGTTTTTT

CDR3 length: 11
D gene: .
J gene: TRBJ1-1
clone size: .
V gene: TRBV30
CDR3 protein: CAWSGVTEAFF
CDR3 DNA: TGTGCCTGGAGTGGCGTCACTGAAGCTTTCTTT

CDR3 length: 13
D gene: TRBD2
J gene: TRBJ2-7
clone size: .
V gene: TRBV5-4
CDR3 protein: CASSLGLADEQYF
CDR3 DNA: TGTGCCAGCAGCTTGGGACTAGCCGACGAGCAGTACTTC

CDR3 length: 16
D gene: TRBD1
J gene: TRBJ1-6
clone size: .
V gene: TRBV23-1
CDR3 protein: CASSQTGTGGCSPLHF
CDR3 DNA: TGCGCCAGCAGTCAAACCGGGACAGGCGGGTGTTCACCCCTCCACTTT

CDR3 length: 14
D gene: .
J gene: TRBJ1-3
clone size: .
V gene: TRBV19
CDR3 protein: CASSIDSSGNTIYF
CDR3 DNA: TGTGCCAGTAGTATCGACAGCTCTGGAAACACCATATATTTT

CDR3 length: 14
D gene: .
J gene: TRBJ1-3
clone size: few
V gene: TRBV5-4
CDR3 protein: CASSLEAAGNTIYF
CDR3 DNA: TGTGCCAGCAGCTTGGAGGCGGCTGGAAACACCATATATTTT

CDR3 length: 14
D gene: .
J gene: TRBJ2-7
clone size: .
V gene: TRBV27
CDR3 protein: CASSLSTGSYEQYF
CDR3 DNA: TGTGCCAGCAGTTTATCTACCGGGTCCTACGAGCAGTACTTC

CDR3 length: 15
D gene: .
J gene: TRBJ1-1
clone size: .
V gene: TRBV5-5
CDR3 protein: CASSLDLTGSTEAFF
CDR3 DNA: TGTGCCAGCAGCTTAGATCTAACAGGATCCACTGAAGCTTTCTTT

CDR3 length: 15
D gene: .
J gene: TRBJ1-2
clone size: once
V gene: TRBV7-9
CDR3 protein: CASSLARKAAYGYTF
CDR3 DNA: TGTGCCAGCAGCTTAGCGAGGAAGGCGGCCTATGGCTACACCTTC

CDR3 length: 13
D gene: TRBD2
J gene: TRBJ2-7
clone size: once
V gene: TRBV18
CDR3 protein: CASSQGLTYEQYF
CDR3 DNA: TGTGCCAGCTCACAGGGACTAACATACGAGCAGTACTTC

CDR3 length: 13
D gene: .
J gene: TRBJ2-1
clone size: .
V gene: TRBV9
CDR3 protein: CASSVSRDNEQFF
CDR3 DNA: TGTGCCAGCAGCGTATCGAGGGACAATGAGCAGTTCTTC

CDR3 length: 11
D gene: TRBD1
J gene: TRBJ1-1
clone size: few
V gene: TRBV10-1
CDR3 protein: CASSEDRVAFF
CDR3 DNA: TGCGCCAGCAGCGAGGACAGGGTAGCTTTCTTT

CDR3 length: 15
D gene: TRBD1
J gene: TRBJ1-2
clone size: .
V gene: TRBV6-5
CDR3 protein: CASRATGARLDGYTF
CDR3 DNA: TGTGCCAGCAGAGCTACAGGGGCTCGGTTGGATGGCTACACCTTC

CDR3 length: 14
D gene: TRBD1
J gene: TRBJ2-7
clone size: .
V gene: TRBV2
CDR3 protein: CASSETGGIYEQYF
CDR3 DNA: TGTGCCAGCAGTGAGACAGGGGGCATATACGAGCAGTACTTC

CDR3 length: 13
D gene: .
J gene: TRBJ2-7
clone size: .
V gene: TRBV5-6
CDR3 protein: CASSSDSSYEQYF
CDR3 DNA: TGTGCCAGCAGCAGTGACAGTTCCTACGAGCAGTACTTC

CDR3 length: 15
D gene: TRBD2
J gene: TRBJ2-5
clone size: .
V gene: TRBV5-1
CDR3 protein: CASSLRTSGVETQYF
CDR3 DNA: TGCGCCAGCAGCTTGAGGACTAGCGGGGTTGAGACCCAGTACTTC

CDR3 length: 13
D gene: TRBD1
J gene: TRBJ2-7
clone size: .
V gene: TRBV27
CDR3 protein: CASRRQGIHEQYF
CDR3 DNA: TGTGCCAGCCGGAGACAGGGAATCCACGAGCAGTACTTC

CDR3 length: 15
D gene: .
J gene: TRBJ2-1
clone size: .
V gene: TRBV5-1
CDR3 protein: CASSEGGISYNEQFF
CDR3 DNA: TGCGCCAGCAGCGAGGGGGGGATCTCCTACAATGAGCAGTTCTTC

CDR3 length: 14
D gene: .
J gene: TRBJ1-1
clone size: .
V gene: TRBV30
CDR3 protein: CAWNRGVEHTEAFF
CDR3 DNA: TGTGCCTGGAACCGGGGGGTCGAACATACTGAAGCTTTCTTT

CDR3 length: 15
D gene: TRBD1
J gene: TRBJ2-1
clone size: .
V gene: TRBV4-2
CDR3 protein: CASSQSRGLRNEQFF
CDR3 DNA: TGTGCCAGCAGCCAGTCGAGGGGGCTGAGAAATGAGCAGTTCTTC

CDR3 length: 12
D gene: .
J gene: TRBJ1-6
clone size: .
V gene: TRBV7-9
CDR3 protein: CASGQINSPLHF
CDR3 DNA: TGTGCCAGCGGACAGATTAATTCACCCCTCCACTTT

CDR3 length: 15
D gene: TRBD2
J gene: TRBJ2-1
clone size: .
V gene: TRBV7-9
CDR3 protein: CASSLSSGETNEQFF
CDR3 DNA: TGTGCCAGCAGCTTGTCCAGCGGGGAAACGAATGAGCAGTTCTTC

CDR3 length: 10
D gene: .
J gene: TRBJ2-2
clone size: few
V gene: TRBV5-1
CDR3 protein: CRGNTGELFF
CDR3 DNA: TGCCGAGGGAACACCGGGGAGCTGTTTTTT

CDR3 length: 15
D gene: .
J gene: TRBJ2-7
clone size: .
V gene: TRBV18
CDR3 protein: CASSQGTGPTYEQYF
CDR3 DNA: TGTGCCAGCTCACAGGGCACAGGGCCGACCTACGAGCAGTACTTC

CDR3 length: 15
D gene: TRBD1
J gene: TRBJ2-1
clone size: .
V gene: TRBV4-2
CDR3 protein: CASSQVWQGASEQFF
CDR3 DNA: TGTGCCAGCAGCCAAGTTTGGCAGGGGGCCTCTGAGCAGTTCTTC

CDR3 length: 15
D gene: .
J gene: TRBJ1-1
clone size: .
V gene: TRBV2
CDR3 protein: CASSEIGDANTEAFF
CDR3 DNA: TGTGCCAGCAGTGAGATCGGGGATGCGAACACTGAAGCTTTCTTT

CDR3 length: 19
D gene: TRBD1
J gene: TRBJ2-2
clone size: once
V gene: TRBV4-1
CDR3 protein: CASSQEDRAVIANTGELFF
CDR3 DNA: TGCGCCAGCAGCCAAGAAGACAGGGCAGTTATAGCGAACACCGGGGAGCTGTTTTTT

CDR3 length: 14
D gene: TRBD2
J gene: TRBJ2-2
clone size: .
V gene: TRBV7-9
CDR3 protein: CASSLLRGTGELFF
CDR3 DNA: TGTGCCAGCAGCTTACTGCGGGGGACCGGGGAGCTGTTTTTT

CDR3 length: 18
D gene: TRBD2
J gene: TRBJ2-7
clone size: .
V gene: TRBV7-6
CDR3 protein: CASSFGSSGGAGSYEQYF
CDR3 DNA: TGTGCCAGCAGCTTCGGGAGTAGCGGGGGGGCTGGAAGCTACGAGCAGTACTTC

CDR3 length: 14
D gene: TRBD2
J gene: TRBJ2-7
clone size: .
V gene: TRBV9
CDR3 protein: CASSEGTSGGEQYF
CDR3 DNA: TGTGCCAGCAGCGAGGGGACTAGCGGAGGGGAGCAGTACTTC

CDR3 length: 13
D gene: .
J gene: TRBJ1-5
clone size: .
V gene: TRBV27
CDR3 protein: CASSLSRVQPQHF
CDR3 DNA: TGTGCCAGCAGTTTATCGCGGGTTCAGCCCCAGCATTTT

CDR3 length: 17
D gene: TRBD1
J gene: TRBJ1-6
clone size: .
V gene: TRBV27
CDR3 protein: CASSSVWATGGNSPLHF
CDR3 DNA: TGTGCCAGCAGTTCGGTTTGGGCGACAGGGGGGAATTCACCCCTCCACTTT

CDR3 length: 15
D gene: .
J gene: TRBJ2-7
clone size: .
V gene: TRBV7-7
CDR3 protein: CASSLADGGGYEQYF
CDR3 DNA: TGTGCTAGCAGCTTAGCAGACGGAGGCGGCTACGAGCAGTACTTC

CDR3 length: 14
D gene: .
J gene: TRBJ1-1
clone size: .
V gene: TRBV5-4
CDR3 protein: CASSLLGADTEAFF
CDR3 DNA: TGTGCCAGCAGCTTGTTAGGAGCGGACACTGAAGCTTTCTTT

CDR3 length: 13
D gene: .
J gene: TRBJ1-2
clone size: .
V gene: TRBV5-6
CDR3 protein: CASSFPGPGGYTF
CDR3 DNA: TGTGCCAGCAGCTTCCCCGGGCCGGGGGGCTACACCTTC

CDR3 length: 15
D gene: .
J gene: TRBJ1-5
clone size: once
V gene: TRBV5-1
CDR3 protein: CASSLDGGFNQPQHF
CDR3 DNA: TGCGCCAGCAGCTTGGATGGGGGCTTCAATCAGCCCCAGCATTTT

CDR3 length: 16
D gene: TRBD2
J gene: TRBJ2-3
clone size: .
V gene: TRBV7-9
CDR3 protein: CASSPGLAGIADTQYF
CDR3 DNA: TGTGCCAGCAGCCCGGGACTAGCGGGGATCGCAGATACGCAGTATTTT

CDR3 length: 14
D gene: .
J gene: TRBJ2-1
clone size: .
V gene: TRBV6-5
CDR3 protein: CASHRVGSYNEQFF
CDR3 DNA: TGTGCCAGCCACAGGGTGGGATCCTACAATGAGCAGTTCTTC

CDR3 length: 16
D gene: TRBD2
J gene: TRBJ2-7
clone size: .
V gene: TRBV7-2
CDR3 protein: CASSRTSGGGNYEQYF
CDR3 DNA: TGTGCCAGCAGCCGGACTAGCGGGGGGGGCAACTACGAGCAGTACTTC

CDR3 length: 16
D gene: TRBD2
J gene: TRBJ2-1
clone size: .
V gene: TRBV27
CDR3 protein: CASSLFATSGDNEQFF
CDR3 DNA: TGTGCCAGCAGTTTATTCGCGACTAGCGGAGACAATGAGCAGTTCTTC

CDR3 length: 12
D gene: .
J gene: TRBJ1-5
clone size: many
V gene: TRBV6-1
CDR3 protein: CASWFLGQPQHF
CDR3 DNA: TGTGCCAGTTGGTTTCTAGGTCAGCCCCAGCATTTT